This T cell receptor (beta chain) was documented in a study of blood T cell repertoires in COVID-19 (TCRdb year 2020). Notes on the research overall: Collaborator samples came from the United States, Italy and Spain and covered acute and convalescent phases of COVID-19. The repertoires were made available in a free public database intended to serve as a resource for research on the immune response to SARS-CoV-2. The material from the prospective study consisted of cDNA or gDNA derived from T cells, B-cell-depleted T cells, or PBMCs. Samples came from the ongoing ImmuneRACE study (first 160 participants) plus 1,254 subjects from 6 global collaborators. Deeply sampled blood TCRbeta repertoires from subjects exposed to, actively infected with, or recovered from COVID-19 were included in the dataset. Where available, HLA class I and class II types were obtained from metadata supplied by the sample provider rather than from assay-based typing. Sample metadata almost always included a de-identified subject ID, COVID-19 status, age in years and sex.

The investigation overall reported the following: How much clinical and demographic metadata was included differed by source and by participant, and the metadata was provided uncurated.

V was cut back by 6 bases and J by 6 bases, leaving a gap of 11 bases between them. The CDR3 starts with the cysteine, ends with the phenylalanine, and has 13 residues. Just CDR3 DNA is preserved here, 39 bases in frame from base 1. Note on this clone: Its cognate antigen has yet to be identified. The record has no base qualities; no much larger clone is one base away.

Enrolling through a virtual design, the prospective study's participants ranged in age from roughly 18 to 95 years and lived across some 23 United States geographic areas. In the prospective study, cohorts were assigned on the basis of participant-reported clinical history obtained from a screening survey and a study questionnaire. In the prospective study, whole blood, serum and a nasopharyngeal or oropharyngeal swab were collected from each participant by mobile phlebotomists. Participants in the prospective study had the option to provide additional blood draws and questionnaires over a roughly 2-month period. Blood samples from the prospective study were shipped frozen or at room temperature prior to DNA extraction. TCRbeta CDR3 regions were amplified from genomic DNA using the immunoSEQ Assay, a bias-controlled multiplex PCR. Per the authors' processing: Nucleated cell counts per sample were estimated from amplification of reference gene primers within the assay. To quantify the absolute abundance of each unique TCRbeta CDR3 rearrangement, sequence reads were collapsed and filtered. For each sample, productive Simpson clonality was calculated by taking the square root of Simpson's diversity index across productive rearrangements. Drawn from immuneACCESS, this table holds only the in-frame rearrangements with V and J called that TCRdb kept. Clones are partly lost; checked studies trace under half to an unresolved V gene and leave the rest unexplained. V, J and clone size derive from that table, while D and trimming were established from the DNA sequence. The sample includes 100,000 to 150,000 clones, with 80% to 90% observed a single time. The ten largest clones take up about 2.6% of the sample.

The sequence is built from TRBV12-3 or TRBV12-4 and TRBJ2-2, with the D gene too uncertain to name. The sequence derives from a man aged 40-55 years with acute COVID-19. Material for sequencing was PBMCs or T cells enriched from blood (not recorded which). In nucleotides, the sequence is TGTGCCAGCAGGGAGCCCGACCCCGGGGAGCTGTTTTTT. It translates as CASREPDPGELFF.